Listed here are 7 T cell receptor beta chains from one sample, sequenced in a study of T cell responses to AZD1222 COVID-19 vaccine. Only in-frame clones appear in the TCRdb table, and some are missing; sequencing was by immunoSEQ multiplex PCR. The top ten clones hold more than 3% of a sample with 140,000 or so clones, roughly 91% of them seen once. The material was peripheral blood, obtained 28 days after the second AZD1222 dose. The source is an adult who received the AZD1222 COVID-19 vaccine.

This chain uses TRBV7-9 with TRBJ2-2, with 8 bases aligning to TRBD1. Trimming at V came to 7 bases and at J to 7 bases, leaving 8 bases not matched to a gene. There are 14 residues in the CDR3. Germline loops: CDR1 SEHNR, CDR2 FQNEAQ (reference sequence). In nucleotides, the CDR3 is TGTGCCAGCACGGAACAGGGGGTGATCGGGGAGCTGTTTTTT. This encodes CASTEQGVIGELFF. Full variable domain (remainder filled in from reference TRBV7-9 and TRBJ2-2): DTGVSQNPRHKITKRGQNVTFRCDPISEHNRLYWYRQTLGQGPEFLTYFQNEAQLEKSRLLSDRFSAERPKGSFSTLEIQRTEQGDSAMYLCASTEQGVIGELFFGEGSRLTVL.

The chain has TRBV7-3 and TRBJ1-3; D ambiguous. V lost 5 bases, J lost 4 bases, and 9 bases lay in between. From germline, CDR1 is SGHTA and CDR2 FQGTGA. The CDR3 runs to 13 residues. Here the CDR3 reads CASSPSPGNTIYF. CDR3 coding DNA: TGTGCCAGCAGCCCCTCCCCCGGAAACACCATATATTTT.

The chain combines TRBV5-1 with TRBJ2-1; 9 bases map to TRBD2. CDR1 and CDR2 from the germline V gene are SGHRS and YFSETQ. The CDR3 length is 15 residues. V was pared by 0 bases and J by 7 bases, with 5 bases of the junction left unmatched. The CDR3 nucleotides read TGCGCCAGCAGCTTGGTAGCGGGAGCTATAAATGAGCAGTTCTTC. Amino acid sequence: CASSLVAGAINEQFF.

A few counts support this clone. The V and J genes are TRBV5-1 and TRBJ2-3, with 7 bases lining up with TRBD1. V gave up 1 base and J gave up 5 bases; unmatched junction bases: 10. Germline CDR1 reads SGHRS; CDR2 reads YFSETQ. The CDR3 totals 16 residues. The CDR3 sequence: CASSLQGFRGRDTQYF. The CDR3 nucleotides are TGCGCCAGCAGCTTGCAAGGGTTTAGGGGGCGAGATACGCAGTATTTT.

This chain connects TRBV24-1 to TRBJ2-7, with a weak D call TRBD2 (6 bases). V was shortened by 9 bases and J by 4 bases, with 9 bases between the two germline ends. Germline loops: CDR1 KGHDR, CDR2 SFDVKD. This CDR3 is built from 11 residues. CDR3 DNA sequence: TGTGCCACCGGGGCGGGGTACGAGCAGTACTTC. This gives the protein CATGAGYEQYF.

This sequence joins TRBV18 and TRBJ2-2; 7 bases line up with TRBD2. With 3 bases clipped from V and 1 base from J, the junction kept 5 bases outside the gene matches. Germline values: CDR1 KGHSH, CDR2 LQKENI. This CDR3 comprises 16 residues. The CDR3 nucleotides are TGTGCCAGCTCACCTAATCTAGCGGAGAACACCGGGGAGCTGTTTTTT. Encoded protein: CASSPNLAENTGELFF.

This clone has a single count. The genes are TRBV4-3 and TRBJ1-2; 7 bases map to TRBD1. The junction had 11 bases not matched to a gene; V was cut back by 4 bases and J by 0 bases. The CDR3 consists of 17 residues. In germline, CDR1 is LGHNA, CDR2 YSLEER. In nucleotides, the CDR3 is TGCGCCAGCAGCCCGGCCACCGGGACAGCATCTAACTATGGCTACACCTTC. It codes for CASSPATGTASNYGYTF.